These T cell receptor beta chains were read from a single sample in a study of CD8 T cells in Susac syndrome. TCRdb fed the immunoSEQ multiplex PCR reads into MiXCR, producing one record per CDR3 protein. The data hold roughly 140,000 distinct CDR3 sequences, with approximately 96% observed a single time. Sequenced input: CD8+ T cells from PBMCs. The receptors were sampled from a human donor with multiple sclerosis. CDR3s include the opening cysteine and the closing phenylalanine or tryptophan. D genes are given only for firm matches. A clone size is listed for some rows: how often the clone was seen (once, few, many), or a class if it is expanded.

d_call	v_call	clone_size	j_call	cdr3_aa	cdr3_nt
NA	TRBV7-9	NA	TRBJ1-1	CASSLDQRRAFF	TGTGCCAGCAGCTTAGACCAGCGTAGGGCTTTCTTT
NA	TRBV27	NA	TRBJ1-2	CASSAGSAYGYTF	TGTGCCAGCAGTGCAGGGTCGGCCTATGGCTACACCTTC
NA	TRBV5-6	few	TRBJ2-1	CASSWGNEQFF	TGTGCCAGCAGCTGGGGCAATGAGCAGTTCTTC
NA	TRBV5-4	NA	TRBJ1-1	CASSLVANMNTEAFF	TGTGCCAGCAGCTTGGTGGCCAACATGAACACTGAAGCTTTCTTT
NA	TRBV2	NA	TRBJ1-5	CASRGDSNQPQHF	TGTGCCAGCCGAGGGGATAGCAATCAGCCCCAGCATTTT
NA	TRBV15	NA	TRBJ2-7	CATSTESGLTTEQYF	TGTGCCACCAGCACGGAATCCGGCCTGACCACCGAGCAGTACTTC
NA	TRBV9	NA	TRBJ2-3	CASSAEGGKADTQYF	TGTGCCAGCAGCGCTGAAGGGGGAAAGGCAGATACGCAGTATTTT
NA	TRBV5-6	NA	TRBJ1-2	CASSVGSNYYGYTF	TGTGCCAGCAGTGTGGGGTCGAACTACTATGGCTACACCTTC
NA	TRBV9	NA	TRBJ2-7	CASSVATSDEQYF	TGTGCCAGCAGCGTAGCTACGTCCGACGAGCAGTACTTC
NA	TRBV6-2/TRBV6-3	NA	TRBJ2-4	CASSRMGGDSKNIQYF	TGTGCCAGCAGTAGGATGGGGGGCGATTCCAAAAACATTCAGTACTTC
NA	TRBV19	once	TRBJ1-2	CASSPTIQGGYTF	TGTGCCAGTAGTCCTACCATCCAGGGGGGCTACACCTTC
NA	TRBV6-5	NA	TRBJ2-1	CASSYRKYNEQFF	TGTGCCAGCAGTTACCGTAAATACAATGAGCAGTTCTTC
NA	TRBV3-1	NA	TRBJ2-3	CASSLRYGGTDTQYF	TGTGCCAGCAGCCTGCGGTACGGAGGCACAGATACGCAGTATTTT
NA	TRBV4-1	NA	TRBJ1-5	CASSQDRLQPQHF	TGCGCCAGCAGCCAAGATCGCCTCCAGCCCCAGCATTTT
TRBD2	TRBV20-1	NA	TRBJ2-7	CSARELAGTSSYEQYF	TGCAGTGCTAGAGAACTAGCGGGGACCAGCTCCTACGAGCAGTACTTC
TRBD1	TRBV12-3/TRBV12-4	NA	TRBJ1-1	CASSPRRGPTTEAFF	TGTGCCAGCAGTCCCCGCAGGGGGCCGACCACTGAAGCTTTCTTT
TRBD1	TRBV2	NA	TRBJ1-5	CAIRDRANQPQHF	TGTGCCATACGGGACAGGGCAAATCAGCCCCAGCATTTT
NA	TRBV29-1	NA	TRBJ2-2	CSVEVFPTNRVHTGELFF	TGCAGCGTTGAAGTCTTCCCCACGAACCGGGTCCACACCGGGGAGCTGTTTTTT
TRBD2	TRBV3-1	NA	TRBJ2-1	CASSRDAGDSYNEQFF	TGTGCCAGCAGCCGGGATGCGGGAGACTCCTACAATGAGCAGTTCTTC
TRBD1	TRBV4-2	NA	TRBJ1-1	CASSQLDRGRDEAFF	TGTGCCAGCAGCCAACTGGACAGGGGGCGGGATGAAGCTTTCTTT
NA	TRBV7-8	NA	TRBJ2-7	CASSQRPEGSSKEQYF	TGTGCCAGCAGCCAACGTCCGGAGGGATCGAGTAAGGAGCAGTACTTC
TRBD1	TRBV2	NA	TRBJ2-7	CASRDRVWQYF	TGTGCCAGCAGGGACAGGGTTTGGCAGTACTTC
NA	TRBV29-1	NA	TRBJ2-3	CSVLPSTDTQYF	TGCAGCGTTCTCCCTAGCACAGATACGCAGTATTTT
TRBD2	TRBV9	NA	TRBJ2-7	CASSPSGAYAYEQYF	TGTGCCAGCAGCCCGAGCGGGGCTTACGCCTACGAGCAGTACTTC
NA	TRBV7-9	NA	TRBJ2-5	CASSLQGPSQETQYF	TGTGCCAGCAGCTTACAGGGGCCTAGCCAAGAGACCCAGTACTTC
TRBD1	TRBV12-3/TRBV12-4	once	TRBJ2-1	CASSGPGTGLNEQFF	TGTGCCAGCAGCGGCCCCGGGACAGGGCTAAATGAGCAGTTCTTC
NA	TRBV3-1	NA	TRBJ2-5	CASSQDISAPETQYF	TGTGCCAGCAGCCAAGATATATCTGCCCCGGAGACCCAGTACTTC
NA	TRBV4-3	once	TRBJ2-7	CASSLREADEQYF	TGCGCCAGCAGCCTCAGGGAAGCCGACGAGCAGTACTTC
NA	TRBV7-8	NA	TRBJ1-5	CASSFTFGPNQPQHF	TGTGCCAGCAGCTTTACCTTCGGACCGAATCAGCCCCAGCATTTT
TRBD1	TRBV24-1	NA	TRBJ2-7	CATSDGTGDEQYF	TGTGCCACCAGTGATGGGACAGGGGACGAGCAGTACTTC
NA	TRBV2	NA	TRBJ2-5	CASSEGAGLETQYF	TGTGCCAGCAGTGAAGGGGCAGGGTTAGAGACCCAGTACTTC
NA	TRBV24-1	NA	TRBJ2-2	CATSDYDTGELFF	TGTGCCACCAGTGATTACGACACCGGGGAGCTGTTTTTT
TRBD1	TRBV5-6	once	TRBJ2-7	CASSVGTGFTYEQYF	TGTGCCAGCAGCGTGGGGACAGGTTTCACCTACGAGCAGTACTTC
TRBD1	TRBV20-1	NA	TRBJ2-7	CSASSSGDRGEQYF	TGCAGTGCTAGCTCATCCGGGGACAGGGGCGAGCAGTACTTC
TRBD1	TRBV9	NA	TRBJ1-3	CASSAPGQGAGGNTIYF	TGTGCCAGCAGCGCCCCGGGACAGGGGGCAGGAGGAAACACCATATATTTT
TRBD1	TRBV2	NA	TRBJ1-1	CASSEPRQGVNTEAFF	TGTGCCAGCAGTGAACCAAGACAGGGGGTGAACACTGAAGCTTTCTTT
TRBD1	TRBV27	NA	TRBJ1-2	CASSPDPPTGVRYGYTF	TGTGCCAGCAGTCCCGACCCCCCGACAGGGGTACGGTATGGCTACACCTTC
NA	TRBV7-9	NA	TRBJ2-5	CASSLSSGGTAERTQYF	TGTGCCAGCAGCTTATCCAGTGGAGGGACAGCCGAGCGGACCCAGTACTTC
NA	TRBV12-3/TRBV12-4	NA	TRBJ1-2	CASSFARIYGYTF	TGTGCCAGCAGTTTCGCCAGGATCTATGGCTACACCTTC
TRBD2	TRBV9	NA	TRBJ2-2	CASSAGLAPGELFF	TGTGCCAGCAGCGCCGGACTAGCCCCCGGGGAGCTGTTTTTT
NA	TRBV15	NA	TRBJ2-3	CATSRSGDSDFTDTQYF	TGTGCCACCAGCAGATCGGGAGACTCCGACTTCACAGATACGCAGTATTTT
NA	TRBV28	NA	TRBJ1-6	CASSFRGKVENSPLHF	TGTGCCAGCAGTTTCAGAGGGAAGGTTGAGAATTCACCCCTCCACTTT